This T cell receptor beta chain was identified in a study of control samples from healthy donors and cancer patients. Trimming took 7 bases from V and 4 from J; bases not matched to a gene: 9. Germline values: CDR1 SNHLY, CDR2 FYNNEI. CDR3 size: 16 residues. TCRdb keeps only in-frame clones here, not all; method: immunoSEQ multiplex PCR. In the table there are approximately 70,000 clones, 90% of which are singletons. The chain combines TRBV2 with TRBJ2-1; 11 nucleotides match TRBD2. This receptor was obtained from a woman aged 45 to 65 with colorectal cancer. The sequencing input was PBMCs. The CDR3 DNA reads TGTGCCAGCAACGGAGGGACTAGCGGAGCTTACAATGAGCAGTTCTTC. It translates to CASNGGTSGAYNEQFF.